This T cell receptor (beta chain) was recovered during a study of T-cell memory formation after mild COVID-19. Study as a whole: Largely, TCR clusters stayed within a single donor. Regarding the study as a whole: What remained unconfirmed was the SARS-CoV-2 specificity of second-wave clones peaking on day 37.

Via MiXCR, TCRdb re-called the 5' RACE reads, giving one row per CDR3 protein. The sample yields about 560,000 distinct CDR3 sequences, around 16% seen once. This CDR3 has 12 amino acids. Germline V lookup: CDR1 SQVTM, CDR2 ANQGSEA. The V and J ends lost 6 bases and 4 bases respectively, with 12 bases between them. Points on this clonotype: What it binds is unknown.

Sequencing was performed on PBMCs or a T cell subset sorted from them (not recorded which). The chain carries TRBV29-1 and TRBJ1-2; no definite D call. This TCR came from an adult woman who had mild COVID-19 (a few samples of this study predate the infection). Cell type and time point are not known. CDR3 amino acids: CSVVTPSYGYTF. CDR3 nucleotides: TGCAGCGTGGTGACACCCTCCTATGGCTACACCTTC.